This T cell receptor beta chain was observed in a study of read filtering for tumor transcriptome and immune sequencing. Overall study context: Transcriptome libraries were built from DNase-treated RNA. TCR-mapped reads were about 4 to 11 million with IR-seq versus roughly 75 to 1,400 with RNA-seq. Study findings and constraints: Around 85% of IR-seq clonotypes had one read, totaling around 3.4% of reads; RNA-seq: 74.6% and 44.6%. RNA-seq captured clonotypes less deeply and reliably than IR-seq.

The library was built from roughly 400 ng RNA with molecular barcoded adaptors for alpha/delta and beta/gamma chains. Using its own MiXCR run on the reads, TCRdb lists one record per CDR3 protein. The repertoire has tens of thousands of distinct CDR3 sequences, under 20% of them found once; the top ten carry 11% to 15%. The CDR3 spans 14 residues. V lost 1 base and J 5 bases, leaving 11 bases between the germline ends. Germline V lookup: CDR1 SGHRS, CDR2 YFSETQ. This clonotype has at least ten counts. Its cognate antigen is unknown. This chain links TRBV5-1 with TRBJ2-3; the D gene is possibly TRBD2 (6 bases). This TCR was sampled from a donor older than 35 with multiple myeloma. Sequencing was done on a sample of a population of CD138-negative cells sorted from bone marrow. The CDR3 loop is CASSLSGGGDTQYF. The CDR3 DNA reads TGCGCCAGCAGCTTGTCCGGGGGAGGAGATACGCAGTATTTT.